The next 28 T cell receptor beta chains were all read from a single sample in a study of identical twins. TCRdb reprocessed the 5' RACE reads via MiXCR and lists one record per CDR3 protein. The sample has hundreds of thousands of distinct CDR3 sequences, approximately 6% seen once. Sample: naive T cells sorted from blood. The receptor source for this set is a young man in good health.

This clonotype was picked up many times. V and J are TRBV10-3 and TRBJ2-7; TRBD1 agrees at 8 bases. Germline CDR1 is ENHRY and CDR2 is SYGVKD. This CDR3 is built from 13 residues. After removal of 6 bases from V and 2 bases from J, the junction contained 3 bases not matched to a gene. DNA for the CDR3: TGTGCCATCAGGGACAGGGAACCCTACGAGCAGTACTTC. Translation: CAIRDREPYEQYF.

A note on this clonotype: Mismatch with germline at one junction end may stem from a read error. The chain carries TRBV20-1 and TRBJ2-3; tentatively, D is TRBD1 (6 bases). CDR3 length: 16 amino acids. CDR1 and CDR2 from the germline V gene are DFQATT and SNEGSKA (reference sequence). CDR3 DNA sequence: TGCAGTGCTCCCAATCCGAAACAGGGAAGCACAGATACGCACTATTTT. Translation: CSAPNPKQGSTDTHYF.

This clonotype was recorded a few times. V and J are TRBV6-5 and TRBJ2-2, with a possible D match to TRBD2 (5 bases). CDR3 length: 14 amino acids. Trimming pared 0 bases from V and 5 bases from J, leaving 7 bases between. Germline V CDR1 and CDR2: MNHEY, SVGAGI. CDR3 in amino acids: CASSYSPGTGELFF. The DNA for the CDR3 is TGTGCCAGCAGTTACTCTCCGGGGACCGGGGAGCTGTTTTTT.

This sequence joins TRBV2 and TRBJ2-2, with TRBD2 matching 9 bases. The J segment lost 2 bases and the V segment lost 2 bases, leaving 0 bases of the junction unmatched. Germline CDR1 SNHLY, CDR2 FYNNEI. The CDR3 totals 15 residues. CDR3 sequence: CASSELAGNTGELFF. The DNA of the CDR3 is TGTGCCAGCAGTGAACTAGCGGGAAACACCGGGGAGCTGTTTTTT.

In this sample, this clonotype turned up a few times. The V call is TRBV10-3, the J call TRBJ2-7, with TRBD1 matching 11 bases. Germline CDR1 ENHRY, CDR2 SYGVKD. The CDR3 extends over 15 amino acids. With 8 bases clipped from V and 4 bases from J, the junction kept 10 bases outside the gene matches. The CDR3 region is CAIGHGTGGRYEQYF. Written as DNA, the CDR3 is TGTGCCATCGGTCACGGGACAGGGGGTAGGTACGAGCAGTACTTC.

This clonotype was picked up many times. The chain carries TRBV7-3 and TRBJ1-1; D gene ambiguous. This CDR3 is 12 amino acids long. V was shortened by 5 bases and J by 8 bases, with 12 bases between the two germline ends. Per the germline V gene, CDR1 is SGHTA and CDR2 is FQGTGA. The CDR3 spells CASSTGTGEAFF. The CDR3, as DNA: TGTGCCAGCAGCACGGGTACGGGGGAAGCTTTCTTT.

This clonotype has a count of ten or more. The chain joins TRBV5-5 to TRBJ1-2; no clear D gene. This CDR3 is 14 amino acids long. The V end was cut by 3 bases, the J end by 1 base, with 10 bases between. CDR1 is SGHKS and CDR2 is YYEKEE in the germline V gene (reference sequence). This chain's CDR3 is CASSSGPRNYGYTF. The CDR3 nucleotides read TGTGCCAGCAGCTCTGGGCCCCGTAACTATGGCTACACCTTC.

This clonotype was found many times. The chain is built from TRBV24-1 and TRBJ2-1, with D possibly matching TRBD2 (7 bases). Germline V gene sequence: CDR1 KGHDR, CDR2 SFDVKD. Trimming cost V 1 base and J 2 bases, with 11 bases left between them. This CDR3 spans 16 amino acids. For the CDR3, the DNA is TGTGCCACCAGTGATTTAGGGGGGGGCCCCTACAATGAGCAGTTCTTC. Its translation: CATSDLGGGPYNEQFF.

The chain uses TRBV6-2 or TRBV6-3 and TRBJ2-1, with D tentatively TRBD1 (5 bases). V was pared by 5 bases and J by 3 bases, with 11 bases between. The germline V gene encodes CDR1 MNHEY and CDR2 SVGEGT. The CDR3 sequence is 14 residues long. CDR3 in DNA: TGTGCCAGCAGTCCCTGGGGCGTCTACAATGAGCAGTTCTTC. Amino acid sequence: CASSPWGVYNEQFF.

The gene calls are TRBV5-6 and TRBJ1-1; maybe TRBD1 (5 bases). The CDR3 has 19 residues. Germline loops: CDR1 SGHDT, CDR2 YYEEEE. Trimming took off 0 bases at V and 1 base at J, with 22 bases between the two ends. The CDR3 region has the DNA TGTGCCAGCAGCTTGGGCCAGGGAGGTTGGCTCGGGCGGAACACTGAAGCTTTCTTT. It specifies CASSLGQGGWLGRNTEAFF.

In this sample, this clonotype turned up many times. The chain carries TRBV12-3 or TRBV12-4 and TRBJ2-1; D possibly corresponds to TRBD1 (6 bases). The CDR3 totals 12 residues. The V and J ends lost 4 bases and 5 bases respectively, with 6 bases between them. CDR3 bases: TGTGCCAGCAGTTGGACAGACAATGAGCAGTTCTTC. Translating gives CASSWTDNEQFF.

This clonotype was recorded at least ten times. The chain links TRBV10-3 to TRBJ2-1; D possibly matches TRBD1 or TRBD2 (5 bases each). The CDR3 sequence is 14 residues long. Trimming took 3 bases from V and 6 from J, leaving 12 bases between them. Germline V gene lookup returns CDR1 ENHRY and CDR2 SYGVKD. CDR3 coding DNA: TGTGCCATCAGTGACGGGACCAAGAGCAATGAGCAGTTCTTC. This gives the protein CAISDGTKSNEQFF.

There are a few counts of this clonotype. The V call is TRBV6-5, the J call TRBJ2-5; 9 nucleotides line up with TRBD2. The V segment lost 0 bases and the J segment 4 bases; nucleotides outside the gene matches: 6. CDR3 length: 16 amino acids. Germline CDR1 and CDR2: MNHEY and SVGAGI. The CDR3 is CASSYSFAGGGETQYF. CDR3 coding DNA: TGTGCCAGCAGTTACTCGTTCGCGGGAGGGGGAGAGACCCAGTACTTC.

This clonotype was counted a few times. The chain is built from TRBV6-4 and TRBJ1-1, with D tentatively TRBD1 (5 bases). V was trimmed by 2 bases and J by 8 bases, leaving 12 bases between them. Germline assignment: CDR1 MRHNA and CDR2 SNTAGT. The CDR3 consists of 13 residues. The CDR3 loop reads CASSDGEGREAFF. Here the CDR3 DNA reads TGTGCCAGCAGTGACGGGGAGGGACGCGAAGCTTTCTTT.

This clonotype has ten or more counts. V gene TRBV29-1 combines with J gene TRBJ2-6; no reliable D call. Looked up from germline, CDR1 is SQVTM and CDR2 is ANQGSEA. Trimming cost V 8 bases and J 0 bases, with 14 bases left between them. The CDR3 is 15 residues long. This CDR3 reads CSTLQTLSGANVLTF. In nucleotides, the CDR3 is TGCAGCACTTTACAGACCCTCTCTGGGGCCAACGTCCTGACTTTC.

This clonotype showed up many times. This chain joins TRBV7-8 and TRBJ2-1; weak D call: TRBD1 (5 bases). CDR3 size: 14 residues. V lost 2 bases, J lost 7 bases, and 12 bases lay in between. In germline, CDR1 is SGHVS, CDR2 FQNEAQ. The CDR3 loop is CASSLRTGRNEQFF. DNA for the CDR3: TGTGCCAGCAGCTTAAGAACAGGCAGGAATGAGCAGTTCTTC.

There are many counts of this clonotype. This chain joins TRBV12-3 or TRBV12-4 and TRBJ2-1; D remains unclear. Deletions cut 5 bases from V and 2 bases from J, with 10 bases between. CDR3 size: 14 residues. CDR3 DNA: TGTGCCAGCAGTGTTGCACGAACCTACAATGAGCAGTTCTTC. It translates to CASSVARTYNEQFF.

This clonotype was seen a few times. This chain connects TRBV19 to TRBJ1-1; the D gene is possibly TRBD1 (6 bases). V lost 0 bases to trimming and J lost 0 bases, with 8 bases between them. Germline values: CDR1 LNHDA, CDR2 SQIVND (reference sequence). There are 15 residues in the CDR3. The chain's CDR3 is CASSIDGTMNTEAFF. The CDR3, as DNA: TGTGCCAGTAGTATAGATGGGACAATGAACACTGAAGCTTTCTTT. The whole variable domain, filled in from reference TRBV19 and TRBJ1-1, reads DGGITQSPKYLFRKEGQNVTLSCEQNLNHDAMYWYRQDPGQGLRLIYYSQIVNDFQKGDIAEGYSVSREKKESFPLTVTSAQKNPTAFYLCASSIDGTMNTEAFFGQGTRLTVV.

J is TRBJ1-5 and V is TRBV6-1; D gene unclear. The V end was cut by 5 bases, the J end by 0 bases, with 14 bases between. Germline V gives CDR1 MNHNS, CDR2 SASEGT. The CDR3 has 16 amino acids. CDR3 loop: CASSRRGDHSNQPQHF. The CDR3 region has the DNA TGTGCCAGCAGTCGTCGGGGTGATCATAGCAATCAGCCCCAGCATTTT.

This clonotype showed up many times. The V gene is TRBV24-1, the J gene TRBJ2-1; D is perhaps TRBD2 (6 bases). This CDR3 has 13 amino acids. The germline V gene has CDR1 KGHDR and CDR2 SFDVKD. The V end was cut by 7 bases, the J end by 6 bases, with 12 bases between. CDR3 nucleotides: TGTGCCACCAGGGACTACCTCGTCAATGAGCAGTTCTTC. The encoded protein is CATRDYLVNEQFF.

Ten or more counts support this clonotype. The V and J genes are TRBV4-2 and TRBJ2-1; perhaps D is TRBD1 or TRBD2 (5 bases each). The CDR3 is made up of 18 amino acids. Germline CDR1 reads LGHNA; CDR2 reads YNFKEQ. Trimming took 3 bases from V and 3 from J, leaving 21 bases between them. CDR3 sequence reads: CASSQAQGATLLYNEQFF. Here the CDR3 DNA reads TGTGCCAGCAGCCAGGCCCAGGGAGCAACCCTTCTCTACAATGAGCAGTTCTTC.

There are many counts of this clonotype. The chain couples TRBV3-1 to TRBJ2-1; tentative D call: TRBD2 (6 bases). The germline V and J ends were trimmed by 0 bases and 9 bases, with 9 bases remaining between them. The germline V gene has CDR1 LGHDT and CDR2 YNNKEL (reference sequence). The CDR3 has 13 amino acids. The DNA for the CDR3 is TGTGCCAGCAGCCAAGAATGGGGAGGTGAGCAGTTCTTC. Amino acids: CASSQEWGGEQFF.

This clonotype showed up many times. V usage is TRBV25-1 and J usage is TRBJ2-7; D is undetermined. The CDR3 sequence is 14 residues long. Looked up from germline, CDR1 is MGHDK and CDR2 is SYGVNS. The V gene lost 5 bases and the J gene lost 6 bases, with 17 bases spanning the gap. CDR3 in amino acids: CASSPPGNPVEQYF. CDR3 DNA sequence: TGTGCCAGCAGTCCGCCAGGAAATCCTGTCGAGCAGTACTTC.

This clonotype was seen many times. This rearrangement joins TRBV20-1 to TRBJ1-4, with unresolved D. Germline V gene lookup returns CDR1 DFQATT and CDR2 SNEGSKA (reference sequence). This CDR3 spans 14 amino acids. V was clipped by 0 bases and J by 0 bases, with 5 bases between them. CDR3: CSARDTSTNEKLFF. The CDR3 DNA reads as TGCAGTGCTAGAGACACCTCAACTAATGAAAAACTGTTTTTT.

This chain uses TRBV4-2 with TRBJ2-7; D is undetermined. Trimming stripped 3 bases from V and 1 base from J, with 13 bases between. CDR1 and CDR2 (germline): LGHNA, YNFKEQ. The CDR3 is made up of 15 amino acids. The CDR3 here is CASSHVGPGSYEQYF. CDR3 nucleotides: TGTGCCAGCAGCCATGTCGGTCCCGGGTCCTACGAGCAGTACTTC.

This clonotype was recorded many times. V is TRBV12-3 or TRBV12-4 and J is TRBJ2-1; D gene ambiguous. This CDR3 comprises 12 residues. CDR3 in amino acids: CAAASSYNEQFF. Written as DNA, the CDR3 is TGTGCGGCGGCTAGCTCCTACAATGAGCAGTTCTTC.

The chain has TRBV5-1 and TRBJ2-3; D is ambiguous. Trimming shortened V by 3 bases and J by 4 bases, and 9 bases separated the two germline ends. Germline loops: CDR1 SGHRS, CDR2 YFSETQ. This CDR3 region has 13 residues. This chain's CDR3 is CASSWSVADTQYF. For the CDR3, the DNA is TGCGCCAGCAGCTGGTCCGTGGCAGATACGCAGTATTTT.

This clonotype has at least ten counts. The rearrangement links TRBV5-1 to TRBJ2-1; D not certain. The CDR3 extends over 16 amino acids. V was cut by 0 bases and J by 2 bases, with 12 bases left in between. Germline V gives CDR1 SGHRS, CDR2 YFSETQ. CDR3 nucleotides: TGCGCCAGCAGCTTGGGTCTGGATCCCACCTACAATGAGCAGTTCTTC. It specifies CASSLGLDPTYNEQFF.